This TCR beta chain was obtained from a study of T cell changes during pregnancy in multiple sclerosis. Profiled with immunoSEQ multiplex PCR; TCRdb holds only in-frame clones, not every one. This sample has 70,000 to 100,000 clones, with about 94% found just once. The CDR3 sequence is 14 residues long. Deletions cut 6 bases from V and 7 bases from J, with 16 bases between. Germline lookup yields CDR1 MDHEN and CDR2 SYDVKM. This TCR was sampled from a female donor in good health, enrolled as a control in a pregnancy study. V and J are TRBV28 and TRBJ1-5, with D maybe TRBD1 (6 bases). The sequences come from peripheral blood, collected in the third trimester of pregnancy. CDR3 DNA sequence: TGTGCCAGCAGCCTCTTCAGGGGTAGGCAGCCCCAGCATTTT. It is translated as CASSLFRGRQPQHF.